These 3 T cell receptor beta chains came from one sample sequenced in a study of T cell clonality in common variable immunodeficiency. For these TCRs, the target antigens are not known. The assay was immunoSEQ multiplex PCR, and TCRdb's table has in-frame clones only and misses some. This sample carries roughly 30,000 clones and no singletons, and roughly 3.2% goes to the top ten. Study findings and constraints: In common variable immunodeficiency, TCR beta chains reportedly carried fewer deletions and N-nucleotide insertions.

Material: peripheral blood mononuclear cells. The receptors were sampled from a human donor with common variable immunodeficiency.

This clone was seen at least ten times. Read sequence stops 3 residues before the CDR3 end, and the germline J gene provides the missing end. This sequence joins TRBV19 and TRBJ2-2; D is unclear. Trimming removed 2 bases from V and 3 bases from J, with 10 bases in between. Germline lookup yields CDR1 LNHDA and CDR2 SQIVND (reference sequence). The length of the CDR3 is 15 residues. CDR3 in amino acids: CASSINSIYTGELFF. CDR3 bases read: TGTGCCAGTAGTATAAATTCTATATACACCGGGGAG.

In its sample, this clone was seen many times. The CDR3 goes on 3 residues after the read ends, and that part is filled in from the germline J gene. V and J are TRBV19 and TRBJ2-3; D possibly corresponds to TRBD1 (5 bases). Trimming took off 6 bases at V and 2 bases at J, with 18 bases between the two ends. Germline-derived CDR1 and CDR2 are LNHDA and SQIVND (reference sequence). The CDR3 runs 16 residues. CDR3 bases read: TGTGCCAGTAGCCAAACAGGTTACCGGGTCACAGATACG. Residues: CASSQTGYRVTDT. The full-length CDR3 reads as CASSQTGYRVTDTQYF. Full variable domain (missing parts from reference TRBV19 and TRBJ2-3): DGGITQSPKYLFRKEGQNVTLSCEQNLNHDAMYWYRQDPGQGLRLIYYSQIVNDFQKGDIAEGYSVSREKKESFPLTVTSAQKNPTAFYLCASSQTGYRVTDTQYFGPGTRLTVL.

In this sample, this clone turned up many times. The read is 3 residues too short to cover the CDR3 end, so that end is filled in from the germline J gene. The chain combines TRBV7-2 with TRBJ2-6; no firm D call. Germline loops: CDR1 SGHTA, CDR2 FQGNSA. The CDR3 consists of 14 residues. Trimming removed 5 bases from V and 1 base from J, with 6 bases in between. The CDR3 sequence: CASSPTSGANVLTF. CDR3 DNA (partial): TGTGCCAGCAGCCCGACATCTGGGGCCAACGTC.